These T cell receptor beta chains were read from a single sample in a study of T-cell memory formation after mild COVID-19. One entry per CDR3 protein, called by TCRdb with MiXCR from the 5' RACE reads. The top ten clones hold 23% of a sample with about 190,000 distinct CDR3 sequences, 20% to 25% of them seen once. The sample taken for sequencing was PBMCs or a T cell subset sorted from them (not recorded which). The origin of the receptors is an adult woman who had mild COVID-19 (a few samples of this study predate the infection). Cell type and time point are not known. CDR3s include the opening cysteine and the closing phenylalanine or tryptophan. Each record gives: J gene, clone size, V gene, D gene, CDR3 DNA, CDR3 protein. D genes are given only for firm matches. The size entry is marked missing in some rows and otherwise reads once, few, many or a size class.

j_call: TRBJ2-1
clone_size: few
v_call: TRBV15
d_call: .
cdr3_nt: TGTGCCACCAGCACGACGAGAACGAGGTTAGAGTTCTTC
cdr3_aa: CATSTTRTRLEFF

j_call: TRBJ2-3
clone_size: .
v_call: TRBV3-1
d_call: .
cdr3_nt: TGTGCCAGCAGCTCCGGGACGTCTGTCGCAGATACGCAGTATTTT
cdr3_aa: CASSSGTSVADTQYF

j_call: TRBJ1-2
clone_size: few
v_call: TRBV7-2
d_call: TRBD1
cdr3_nt: TGTGCCAGCAGCCAAAACCCGGGACAGCACTCCTATGGCTACACCTTC
cdr3_aa: CASSQNPGQHSYGYTF

j_call: TRBJ1-2
clone_size: once
v_call: TRBV19
d_call: .
cdr3_nt: TGTGCCAGTGGTAGGGGTTCTAACTATGGCTACACCTTC
cdr3_aa: CASGRGSNYGYTF

j_call: TRBJ1-2
clone_size: few
v_call: TRBV4-1
d_call: .
cdr3_nt: TGCGCCAGCAGCCAAGAAATTGGGGTAAACTATGGCTACACCTTC
cdr3_aa: CASSQEIGVNYGYTF

j_call: TRBJ2-3
clone_size: .
v_call: TRBV5-1
d_call: TRBD2
cdr3_nt: TGCGCCAGCAGCCCGCCTTCGGGGGGAGATACGCAGTATTTT
cdr3_aa: CASSPPSGGDTQYF

j_call: TRBJ1-5
clone_size: .
v_call: TRBV27
d_call: TRBD1
cdr3_nt: TGTGCCAGCAGTTCCACGGGACAGGGAATGGAGCCCCAGCATTTT
cdr3_aa: CASSSTGQGMEPQHF

j_call: TRBJ2-1
clone_size: few
v_call: TRBV30
d_call: .
cdr3_nt: TGTGCCTGCCGACCCGGGGCCGATGAGCAGTTCTTC
cdr3_aa: CACRPGADEQFF

j_call: TRBJ2-1
clone_size: few
v_call: TRBV4-2
d_call: TRBD1
cdr3_nt: TGTGCCAGCAGCCAAGGGCAGGGGGCGCTCAATGAGCAGTTCTTC
cdr3_aa: CASSQGQGALNEQFF

j_call: TRBJ2-7
clone_size: .
v_call: TRBV20-1
d_call: TRBD1
cdr3_nt: TGCAGTGCTAGGCCCAACGAGACAGGGTCTATCCACGAGCAGTACTTC
cdr3_aa: CSARPNETGSIHEQYF

j_call: TRBJ2-1
clone_size: .
v_call: TRBV6-5
d_call: .
cdr3_nt: TGTGCCAGCAGTCCGTTAAAGGACCCTCATGGGCAGTTCTTC
cdr3_aa: CASSPLKDPHGQFF

j_call: TRBJ2-1
clone_size: many
v_call: TRBV14
d_call: .
cdr3_nt: TGTGCCAGCAGGTATCACAATGAGCAGTTCTTC
cdr3_aa: CASRYHNEQFF

j_call: TRBJ2-7
clone_size: .
v_call: TRBV4-2
d_call: TRBD1
cdr3_nt: TGTGCCAGCAGCCAAGTTCCGTCTGGACAGGGGGCGCTGGGTGAGCAGTACTTC
cdr3_aa: CASSQVPSGQGALGEQYF

j_call: TRBJ1-6
clone_size: .
v_call: TRBV7-9
d_call: .
cdr3_nt: TGTGCCAGCAGCACAAACCTGGTAGATTATAATTCACCCCTCCACTTT
cdr3_aa: CASSTNLVDYNSPLHF

j_call: TRBJ1-6
clone_size: few
v_call: TRBV4-3
d_call: .
cdr3_nt: TGCGCCAGCAGCCAAGGAGCCAGAGATAATTCACCCCTCCACTTT
cdr3_aa: CASSQGARDNSPLHF

j_call: TRBJ2-7
clone_size: .
v_call: TRBV4-3
d_call: TRBD2
cdr3_nt: TGCGCCAGCAGCCAAGATCCCAGCGGGAGGTACGAGCAGTACTTC
cdr3_aa: CASSQDPSGRYEQYF

j_call: TRBJ1-2
clone_size: .
v_call: TRBV20-1
d_call: .
cdr3_nt: TGCAGTGCCCGGGACTATGGCTACACCTTC
cdr3_aa: CSARDYGYTF

j_call: TRBJ2-7
clone_size: .
v_call: TRBV9
d_call: TRBD2
cdr3_nt: TGTGCCAGCAGCCCGTCTAGCGGGAGCTACGAGCAGTACTTC
cdr3_aa: CASSPSSGSYEQYF

j_call: TRBJ2-2
clone_size: .
v_call: TRBV9
d_call: .
cdr3_nt: TGTGCCAGCAGCGTTGGAGACACCGGGGAGCTGTTTTTT
cdr3_aa: CASSVGDTGELFF

j_call: TRBJ2-1
clone_size: .
v_call: TRBV9
d_call: TRBD2
cdr3_nt: TGTGCCAGCAGCGTAGCACGGGACTACAAACCGCAACTTACAAGCTCCTACAATGAGCAGTTCTTC
cdr3_aa: CASSVARDYKPQLTSSYNEQFF

j_call: TRBJ2-7
clone_size: .
v_call: TRBV29-1
d_call: .
cdr3_nt: TGCAGCGTTCGCCCAGCCCAGGGGAGCTCCTACGAGCAGTACTTC
cdr3_aa: CSVRPAQGSSYEQYF

j_call: TRBJ2-4
clone_size: .
v_call: TRBV20-1
d_call: .
cdr3_nt: TGCAGTGCTAGACACCTAGCCAAAAACATTCAGTACTTC
cdr3_aa: CSARHLAKNIQYF

j_call: TRBJ2-3
clone_size: .
v_call: TRBV12-3/TRBV12-4
d_call: .
cdr3_nt: TGTGCCAGCAGGCAGGGGACAGATACGCAGTATTTT
cdr3_aa: CASRQGTDTQYF

j_call: TRBJ2-3
clone_size: .
v_call: TRBV3-1
d_call: TRBD1
cdr3_nt: TGTGCCAGCAGCCATGATAACAGGGGTGTACGAGATACGCAGTATTTT
cdr3_aa: CASSHDNRGVRDTQYF

j_call: TRBJ2-7
clone_size: .
v_call: TRBV2
d_call: .
cdr3_nt: TGTGCCAGCACCCCAGGAGAGAGCGAGCAGTACTTC
cdr3_aa: CASTPGESEQYF

j_call: TRBJ2-7
clone_size: .
v_call: TRBV12-3/TRBV12-4
d_call: .
cdr3_nt: TGTGCCAGCAGTTTAAATTGGGCAGTCTCCTACGAGCAGTACTTC
cdr3_aa: CASSLNWAVSYEQYF

j_call: TRBJ1-2
clone_size: few
v_call: TRBV20-1
d_call: .
cdr3_nt: TGCAGTGCTAGAGGACTGGACAATCAGAACTATGGCTACACCTTC
cdr3_aa: CSARGLDNQNYGYTF

j_call: TRBJ2-7
clone_size: .
v_call: TRBV6-5
d_call: TRBD2
cdr3_nt: TGTGCCAGCACCCTATGGGCTAGCGGCTACGAGCAGTACTTC
cdr3_aa: CASTLWASGYEQYF

j_call: TRBJ2-1
clone_size: few
v_call: TRBV5-1
d_call: .
cdr3_nt: TGCGCCAGCAGCGTGACTGGTTACAATGAGCAGTTCTTC
cdr3_aa: CASSVTGYNEQFF

j_call: TRBJ2-1
clone_size: few
v_call: TRBV4-1
d_call: .
cdr3_nt: TGCGCCAGCAGCCAAGATATCCATGAGCAGTTCTTC
cdr3_aa: CASSQDIHEQFF

j_call: TRBJ1-1
clone_size: .
v_call: TRBV7-8
d_call: .
cdr3_nt: TGTGCCAGCAGCCTGGATCTAGTAGCTTTCTTT
cdr3_aa: CASSLDLVAFF

j_call: TRBJ1-2
clone_size: few
v_call: TRBV6-5
d_call: TRBD1
cdr3_nt: TGTGCCAGCAGTCCGACCCTGGACAGGGGAGCTGATGGCTACACCTTC
cdr3_aa: CASSPTLDRGADGYTF

j_call: TRBJ2-5
clone_size: few
v_call: TRBV29-1
d_call: .
cdr3_nt: TGCAGCGGGCATAGCGGAACCGAAGGAGAGACCCAGTACTTC
cdr3_aa: CSGHSGTEGETQYF

j_call: TRBJ1-2
clone_size: few
v_call: TRBV7-6
d_call: .
cdr3_nt: TGTGCCACCTCCGAGTGGGCAGGGGGCTACACCTTC
cdr3_aa: CATSEWAGGYTF

j_call: TRBJ2-4
clone_size: .
v_call: TRBV24-1
d_call: .
cdr3_nt: TGTGCCACCAGTGATGACGAGTGGACGGACATTCAGTACTTC
cdr3_aa: CATSDDEWTDIQYF

j_call: TRBJ1-2
clone_size: .
v_call: TRBV7-8
d_call: .
cdr3_nt: TGTGCCAGCAGCTTATGGCAAGGGTCTCAAAGGGCTAACTATGGCTACACCTTC
cdr3_aa: CASSLWQGSQRANYGYTF

j_call: TRBJ2-1
clone_size: few
v_call: TRBV24-1
d_call: TRBD2
cdr3_nt: TGTGCCACCAGTGCCCTTGGACTAGCGGGAGGGCCCCACAATGAGCAGTTCTTC
cdr3_aa: CATSALGLAGGPHNEQFF

j_call: TRBJ1-5
clone_size: once
v_call: TRBV4-1
d_call: .
cdr3_nt: TGCGCCAGCAGCCAATTGGACAGACCATATCAGCCCCAGCATTTT
cdr3_aa: CASSQLDRPYQPQHF

j_call: TRBJ1-4
clone_size: many
v_call: TRBV24-1
d_call: TRBD1
cdr3_nt: TGTGCCACCAGAAATGACAGGGGGTGCGAAAAACTGTTTTTT
cdr3_aa: CATRNDRGCEKLFF

j_call: TRBJ2-1
clone_size: .
v_call: TRBV12-3/TRBV12-4
d_call: .
cdr3_nt: TGTGCCAGCAGTTTAGGTGCGGGCAGTGAGCAGTTCTTC
cdr3_aa: CASSLGAGSEQFF

j_call: TRBJ2-5
clone_size: .
v_call: TRBV5-8
d_call: TRBD1
cdr3_nt: TGTGCCAGCAGCCCTGGGACAGTAGAGACCCAGTACTTC
cdr3_aa: CASSPGTVETQYF